This TCR beta chain was sequenced during a study of shared clonotypes between healthy human individuals. TCRdb keeps only in-frame clones here, not all; method: immunoSEQ multiplex PCR. The profile shows some 2.1 million clones, about 93% of them singletons. Cells designated naive CD8 were CD45RO-negative and were positively selected for CCR7, with terminally differentiated effector memory CD45RA+ cells excluded. This CDR3 has 15 amino acids. The germline V gene has CDR1 SGDLS and CDR2 YYNGEE. J gave up 9 bases and V 0 bases, and 5 bases lay outside the gene matches. The sequence derives from a man younger than 30 in good health. Some clones in this sample may be carry-over from other donors' samples. The source material was naive CD8+ T cells from PBMCs. V usage is TRBV9 and J usage is TRBJ2-1, with TRBD2 identical over 11 bases. CDR3 coding DNA: TGTGCCAGCAGCGTAGGTAGCGGGAGGGTGATTGAGCAGTTCTTC. Protein product: CASSVGSGRVIEQFF.